What follows describes a single T cell receptor (beta chain). What it binds is not known. Regulatory T cells were sorted as CD4+CD25hiCD127low/negative cells. Unrelated healthy donors provided the controls. Some clones are missing from TCRdb's copy, which holds only in-frame ones; the method was immunoSEQ multiplex PCR. In the table there are tens of thousands of clones, 92% of which are singletons. Germline values: CDR1 LNHNV, CDR2 YYDKDF (reference sequence). The CDR3 is 20 residues long. Unmatched junction bases numbered 13, after V lost 1 base and J lost 0 bases. The data were obtained in a study of B cell selection in AIRE deficiency. Regarding the study as a whole: Healthy donors alone shared 31.6% of approximately 3,500 Treg sequences; patients alone approximately 9.1%. Around 33% of healthy-donor shared Treg TCRbeta sequences appeared in patient Tconv cells. CDR3s were shorter in shared Treg sequences, reflecting few non-templated nucleotide insertions.

The sequencing sample was made of CD4+CD25+ Tregs sorted from PBMCs. The receptor was derived from a human donor in good health. The gene calls are TRBV15 and TRBJ2-7; 12 bases fit TRBD2. The CDR3 DNA is TGTGCCACCAGCAGAGTCCCTAAGGGACTAGCGGGTTCGAGCTCCTACGAGCAGTACTTC. This sequence encodes CATSRVPKGLAGSSSYEQYF.